This T cell receptor (beta chain) was sequenced during a study of T cells after posttransplantation cyclophosphamide. Ten or more counts support this clone. Its antigen is undetermined. Between the trimmed V and J ends, which lost 9 bases and 2 bases, there was a span of 13 bases. Per germline, CDR1 MRHNA and CDR2 SNTAGT. The CDR3 spans 13 residues. Method: immunoSEQ multiplex PCR; TCRdb's copy keeps in-frame clones and lacks some. Singletons are absent from the sample, which has about 38,000 clones. Study-wide results and limits: TRB overlap between skin or GI tissue T cells and blood was limited. After PTCy, TRB diversity resembled that of CNI/methotrexate controls. Later blood repertoires were often dominated by clones from the donor CD8+ memory compartment.

This TCR was sampled from a man between 50 and 59 years old in good health, CMV-negative, and a related stem cell transplant donor. The source material was PBMCs. The chain couples TRBV6-4 to TRBJ1-1, with a tentative D call TRBD1 (6 bases). The DNA of the CDR3 is TGTGCCAGTAGCAAGGGACATAACACTGAAGCTTTCTTT. It translates to CASSKGHNTEAFF.